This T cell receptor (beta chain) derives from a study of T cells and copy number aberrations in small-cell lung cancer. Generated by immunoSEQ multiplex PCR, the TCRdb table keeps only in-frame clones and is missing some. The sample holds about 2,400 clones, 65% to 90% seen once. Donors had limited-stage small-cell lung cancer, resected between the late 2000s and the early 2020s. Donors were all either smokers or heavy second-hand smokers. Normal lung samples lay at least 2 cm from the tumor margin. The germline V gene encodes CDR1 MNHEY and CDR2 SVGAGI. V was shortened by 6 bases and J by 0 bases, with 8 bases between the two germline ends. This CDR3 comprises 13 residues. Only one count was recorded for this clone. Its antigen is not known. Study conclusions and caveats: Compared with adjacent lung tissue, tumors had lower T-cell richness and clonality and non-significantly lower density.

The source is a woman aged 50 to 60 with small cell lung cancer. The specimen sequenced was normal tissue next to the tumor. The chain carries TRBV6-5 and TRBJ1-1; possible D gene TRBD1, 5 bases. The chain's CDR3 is CASRGPLNTEAFF. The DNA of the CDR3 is TGTGCCAGCAGGGGACCCCTGAACACTGAAGCTTTCTTT.